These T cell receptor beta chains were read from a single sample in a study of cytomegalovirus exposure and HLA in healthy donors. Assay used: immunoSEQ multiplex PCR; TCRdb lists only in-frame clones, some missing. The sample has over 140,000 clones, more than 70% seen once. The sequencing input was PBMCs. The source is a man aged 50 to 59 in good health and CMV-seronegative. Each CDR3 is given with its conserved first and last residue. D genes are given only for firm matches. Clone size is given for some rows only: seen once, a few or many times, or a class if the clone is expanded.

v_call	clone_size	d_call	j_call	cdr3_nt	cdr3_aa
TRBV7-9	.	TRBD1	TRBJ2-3	TGTGCCAGCAGCTTACGAGGACAGGTAAACACAGATACGCAGTATTTT	CASSLRGQVNTDTQYF
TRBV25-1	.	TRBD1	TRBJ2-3	TGTGCCAGCAGTGGGGGGACAGGAACAGATACGCAGTATTTT	CASSGGTGTDTQYF
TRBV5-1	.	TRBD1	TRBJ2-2	TGCGCCAGCAGCCCCCCCACCGCAGGGGGCAACACCGGGGAGCTGTTTTTT	CASSPPTAGGNTGELFF
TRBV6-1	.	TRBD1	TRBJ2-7	TGTGCCAGCGGGGGACAGGGGGCGTACGAGCAGTACTTC	CASGGQGAYEQYF
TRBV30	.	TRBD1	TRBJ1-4	TGTGCCTGGAGTAGCGGGACAGGGGAAGGGAAACTGTTTTTT	CAWSSGTGEGKLFF
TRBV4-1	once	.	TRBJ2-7	TGCGCCAGCAGCTCTTTGGAGGGCGCGATCTGGTCCGAGCAGTACTTC	CASSSLEGAIWSEQYF
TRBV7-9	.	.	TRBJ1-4	TGTGCCAGCAGCGGACCGGGACTGGGCTATGAAAAACTGTTTTTT	CASSGPGLGYEKLFF
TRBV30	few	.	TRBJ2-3	TGTGCCTGGACCCGTCAGGGCCCCAGGACAGATACGCAGTATTTT	CAWTRQGPRTDTQYF
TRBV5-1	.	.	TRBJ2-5	TGCGCCAGCAGTTATGATAGGGGCCAAGAGACCCAGTACTTC	CASSYDRGQETQYF
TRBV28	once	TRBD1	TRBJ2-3	TGTGCCAGCAGCATATTAAATCAATTGACAGGGGGCACAGATACGCAGTATTTT	CASSILNQLTGGTDTQYF
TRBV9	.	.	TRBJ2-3	TGTGCCAGCTCTCTACCGACAGATACGCAGTATTTT	CASSLPTDTQYF
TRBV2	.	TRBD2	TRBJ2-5	TGTGCCAGCAGTAGACTAGCGGGGGGCCTTAACCAAGAGACCCAGTACTTC	CASSRLAGGLNQETQYF
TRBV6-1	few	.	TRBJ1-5	TGTGCCAGCAGTGAAATTCTCGATCAGCCCCAGCATTTT	CASSEILDQPQHF